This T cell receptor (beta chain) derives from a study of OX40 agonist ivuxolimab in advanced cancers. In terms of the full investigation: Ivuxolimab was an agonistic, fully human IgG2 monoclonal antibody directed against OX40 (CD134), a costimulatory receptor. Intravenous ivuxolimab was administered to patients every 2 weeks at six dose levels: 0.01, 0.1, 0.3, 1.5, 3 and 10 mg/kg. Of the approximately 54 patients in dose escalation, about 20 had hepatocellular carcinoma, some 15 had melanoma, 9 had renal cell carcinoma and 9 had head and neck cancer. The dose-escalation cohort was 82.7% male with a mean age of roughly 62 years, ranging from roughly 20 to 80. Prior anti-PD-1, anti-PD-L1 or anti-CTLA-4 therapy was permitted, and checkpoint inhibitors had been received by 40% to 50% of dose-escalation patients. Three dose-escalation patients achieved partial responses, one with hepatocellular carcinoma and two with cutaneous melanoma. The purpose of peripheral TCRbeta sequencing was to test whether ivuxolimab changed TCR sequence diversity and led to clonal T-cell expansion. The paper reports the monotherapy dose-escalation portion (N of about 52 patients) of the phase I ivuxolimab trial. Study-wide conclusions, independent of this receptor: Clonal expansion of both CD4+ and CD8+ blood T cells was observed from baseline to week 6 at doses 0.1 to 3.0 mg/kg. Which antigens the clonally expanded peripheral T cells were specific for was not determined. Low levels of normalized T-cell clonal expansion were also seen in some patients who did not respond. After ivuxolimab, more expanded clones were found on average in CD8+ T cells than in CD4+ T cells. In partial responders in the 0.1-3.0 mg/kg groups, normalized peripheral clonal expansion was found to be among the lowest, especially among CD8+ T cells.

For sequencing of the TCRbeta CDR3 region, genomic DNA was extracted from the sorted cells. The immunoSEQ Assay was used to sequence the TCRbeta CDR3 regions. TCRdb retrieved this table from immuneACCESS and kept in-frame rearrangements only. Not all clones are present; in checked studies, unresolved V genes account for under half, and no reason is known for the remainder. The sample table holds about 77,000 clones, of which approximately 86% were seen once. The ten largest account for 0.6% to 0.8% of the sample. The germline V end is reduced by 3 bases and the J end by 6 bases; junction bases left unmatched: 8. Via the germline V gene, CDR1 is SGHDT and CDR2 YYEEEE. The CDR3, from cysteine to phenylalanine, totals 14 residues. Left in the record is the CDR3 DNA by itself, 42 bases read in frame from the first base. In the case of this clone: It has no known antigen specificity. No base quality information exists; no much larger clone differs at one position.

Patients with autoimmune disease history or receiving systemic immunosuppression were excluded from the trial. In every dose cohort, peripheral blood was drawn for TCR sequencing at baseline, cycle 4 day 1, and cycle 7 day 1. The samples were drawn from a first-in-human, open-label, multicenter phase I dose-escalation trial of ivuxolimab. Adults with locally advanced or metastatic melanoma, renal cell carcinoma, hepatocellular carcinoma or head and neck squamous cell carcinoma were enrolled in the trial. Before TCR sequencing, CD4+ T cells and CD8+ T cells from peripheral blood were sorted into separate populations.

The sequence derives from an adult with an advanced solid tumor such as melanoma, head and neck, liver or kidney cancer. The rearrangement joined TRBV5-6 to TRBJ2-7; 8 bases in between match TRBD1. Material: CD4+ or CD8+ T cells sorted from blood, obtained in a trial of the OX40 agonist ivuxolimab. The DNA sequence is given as TGTGCCAGCAGCTCCCGGGACAGGTTCGCCGAGCAGTACTTC. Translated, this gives CASSSRDRFAEQYF. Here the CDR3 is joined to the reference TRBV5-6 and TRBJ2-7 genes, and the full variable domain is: DAGVTQSPTHLIKTRGQQVTLRCSPKSGHDTVSWYQQALGQGPQFIFQYYEEEERQRGNFPDRFSGHQFPNYSSELNVNALLLGDSALYLCASSSRDRFAEQYFGPGTRLTVT.